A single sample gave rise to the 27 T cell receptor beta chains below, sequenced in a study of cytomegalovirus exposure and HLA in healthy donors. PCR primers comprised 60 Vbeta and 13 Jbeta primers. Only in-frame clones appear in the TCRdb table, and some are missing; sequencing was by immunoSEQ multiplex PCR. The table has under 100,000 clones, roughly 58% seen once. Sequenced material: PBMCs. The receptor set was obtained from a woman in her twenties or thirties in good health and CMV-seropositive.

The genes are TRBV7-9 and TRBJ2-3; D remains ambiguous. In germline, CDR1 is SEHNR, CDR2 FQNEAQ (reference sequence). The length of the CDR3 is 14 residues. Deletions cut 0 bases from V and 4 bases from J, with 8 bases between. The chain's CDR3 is CASSLAAIADTQYF. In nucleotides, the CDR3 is TGTGCCAGCAGCTTAGCTGCCATAGCAGATACGCAGTATTTT.

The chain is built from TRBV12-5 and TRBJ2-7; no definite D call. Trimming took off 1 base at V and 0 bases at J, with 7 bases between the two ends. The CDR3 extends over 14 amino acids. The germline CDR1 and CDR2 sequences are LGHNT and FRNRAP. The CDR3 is CASGLAVFSYEQYF. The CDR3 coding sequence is TGTGCTAGTGGTTTGGCGGTCTTCTCCTACGAGCAGTACTTC.

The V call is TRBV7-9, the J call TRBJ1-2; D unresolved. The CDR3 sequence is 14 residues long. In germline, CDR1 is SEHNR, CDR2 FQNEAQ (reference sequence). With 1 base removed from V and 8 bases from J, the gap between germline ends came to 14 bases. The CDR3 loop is CASSLVRPGVGYTF. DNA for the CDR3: TGTGCCAGCAGCTTAGTTCGCCCCGGGGTCGGCTACACCTTC. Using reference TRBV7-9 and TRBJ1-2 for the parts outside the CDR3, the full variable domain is DTGVSQNPRHKITKRGQNVTFRCDPISEHNRLYWYRQTLGQGPEFLTYFQNEAQLEKSRLLSDRFSAERPKGSFSTLEIQRTEQGDSAMYLCASSLVRPGVGYTFGSGTRLTVV.

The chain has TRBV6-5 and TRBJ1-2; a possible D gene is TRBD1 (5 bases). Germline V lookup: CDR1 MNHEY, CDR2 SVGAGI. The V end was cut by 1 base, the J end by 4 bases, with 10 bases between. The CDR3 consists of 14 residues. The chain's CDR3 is CASSYYGGGYGYTF. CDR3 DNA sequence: TGTGCCAGCAGTTACTACGGGGGAGGCTATGGCTACACCTTC.

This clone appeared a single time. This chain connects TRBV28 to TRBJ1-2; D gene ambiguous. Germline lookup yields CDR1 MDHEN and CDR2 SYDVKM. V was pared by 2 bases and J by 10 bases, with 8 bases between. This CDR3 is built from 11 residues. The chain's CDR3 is CASSLREVYTF. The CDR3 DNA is TGTGCCAGCAGTTTACGGGAAGTCTACACCTTC.

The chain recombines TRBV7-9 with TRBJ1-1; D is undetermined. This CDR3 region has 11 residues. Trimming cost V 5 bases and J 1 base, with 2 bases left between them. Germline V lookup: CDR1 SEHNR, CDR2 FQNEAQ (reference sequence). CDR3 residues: CASSRNTEAFF. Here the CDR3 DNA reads TGTGCCAGCAGCCGGAACACTGAAGCTTTCTTT.

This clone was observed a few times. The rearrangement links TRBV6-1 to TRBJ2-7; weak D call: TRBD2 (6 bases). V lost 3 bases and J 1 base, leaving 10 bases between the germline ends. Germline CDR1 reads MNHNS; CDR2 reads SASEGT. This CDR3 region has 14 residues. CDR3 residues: CASSDPGLSYEQYF. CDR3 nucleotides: TGTGCCAGCAGTGACCCGGGACTTTCCTACGAGCAGTACTTC.

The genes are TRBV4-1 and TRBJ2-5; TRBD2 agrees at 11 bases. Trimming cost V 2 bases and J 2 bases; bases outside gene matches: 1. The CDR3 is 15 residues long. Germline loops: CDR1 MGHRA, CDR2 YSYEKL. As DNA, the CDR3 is TGCGCCAGCAGCCAAACTAGCGGGGGTCAAGAGACCCAGTACTTC. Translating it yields CASSQTSGGQETQYF.

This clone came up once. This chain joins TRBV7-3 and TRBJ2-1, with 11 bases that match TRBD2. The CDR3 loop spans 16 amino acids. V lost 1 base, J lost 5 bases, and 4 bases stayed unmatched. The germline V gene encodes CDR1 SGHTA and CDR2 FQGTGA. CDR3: CASSLMGTSGDNEQFF. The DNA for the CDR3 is TGTGCCAGCAGCTTAATGGGGACTAGCGGTGACAATGAGCAGTTCTTC.

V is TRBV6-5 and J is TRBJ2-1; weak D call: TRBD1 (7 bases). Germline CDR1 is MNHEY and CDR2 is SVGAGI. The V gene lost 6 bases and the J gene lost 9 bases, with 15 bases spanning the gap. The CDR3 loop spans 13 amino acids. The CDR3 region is CASSHRQGGEQFF. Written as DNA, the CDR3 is TGTGCCAGCAGCCATAGACAGGGAGGTGAGCAGTTCTTC.

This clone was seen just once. As DNA, the CDR3 is TGTGCCAGCAGCTCAGGGGTCTTATATGGCTACACCTTC. It codes for CASSSGVLYGYTF. V gene TRBV28 combines with J gene TRBJ1-2; possibly TRBD1 for D (6 bases). CDR1 and CDR2 (germline): MDHEN, SYDVKM. V was clipped by 6 bases and J by 5 bases, with 13 bases between them. CDR3 size: 13 residues.

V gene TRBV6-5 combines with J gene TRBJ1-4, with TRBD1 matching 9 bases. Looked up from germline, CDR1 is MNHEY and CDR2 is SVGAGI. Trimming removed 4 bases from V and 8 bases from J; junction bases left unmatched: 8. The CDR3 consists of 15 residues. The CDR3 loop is CASSSPTGGGEKLFF. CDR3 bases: TGTGCCAGCAGTTCTCCGACAGGGGGAGGCGAAAAACTGTTTTTT.

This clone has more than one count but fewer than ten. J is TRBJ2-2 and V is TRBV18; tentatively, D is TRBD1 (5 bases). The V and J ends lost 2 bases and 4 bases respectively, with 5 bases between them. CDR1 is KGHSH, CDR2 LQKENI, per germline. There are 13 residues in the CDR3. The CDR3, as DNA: TGTGCCAGCTCACCAAGGGGCACCGGGGAGCTGTTTTTT. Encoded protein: CASSPRGTGELFF.

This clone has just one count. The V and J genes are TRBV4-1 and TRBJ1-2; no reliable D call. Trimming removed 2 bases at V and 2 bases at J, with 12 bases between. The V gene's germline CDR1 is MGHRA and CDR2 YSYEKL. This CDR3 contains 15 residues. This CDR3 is CASSQSRGGNYGYTF. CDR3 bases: TGCGCCAGCAGCCAATCCCGGGGAGGCAACTATGGCTACACCTTC.

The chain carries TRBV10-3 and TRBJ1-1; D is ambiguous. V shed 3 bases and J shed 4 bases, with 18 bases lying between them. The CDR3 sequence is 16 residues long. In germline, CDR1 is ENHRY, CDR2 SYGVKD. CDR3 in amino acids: CAISEGAGVSSTEAFF. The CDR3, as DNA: TGTGCCATCAGTGAAGGTGCAGGCGTGTCGAGCACTGAAGCTTTCTTT.

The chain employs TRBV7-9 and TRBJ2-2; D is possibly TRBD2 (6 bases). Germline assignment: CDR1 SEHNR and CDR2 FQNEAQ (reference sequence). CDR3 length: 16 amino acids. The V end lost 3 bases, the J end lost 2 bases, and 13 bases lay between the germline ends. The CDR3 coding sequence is TGTGCCAGCAGCTTCCCAAGGGAGGTTAACACCGGGGAGCTGTTTTTT. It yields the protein CASSFPREVNTGELFF. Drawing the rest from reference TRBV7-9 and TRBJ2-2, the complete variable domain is DTGVSQNPRHKITKRGQNVTFRCDPISEHNRLYWYRQTLGQGPEFLTYFQNEAQLEKSRLLSDRFSAERPKGSFSTLEIQRTEQGDSAMYLCASSFPREVNTGELFFGEGSRLTVL.

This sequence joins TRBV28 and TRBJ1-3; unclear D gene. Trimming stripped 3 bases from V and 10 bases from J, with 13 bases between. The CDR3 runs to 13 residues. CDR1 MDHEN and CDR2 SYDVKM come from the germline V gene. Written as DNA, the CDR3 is TGTGCCAGCAGTTTTGACGGGTTTAGTACCATATATTTT. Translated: CASSFDGFSTIYF.

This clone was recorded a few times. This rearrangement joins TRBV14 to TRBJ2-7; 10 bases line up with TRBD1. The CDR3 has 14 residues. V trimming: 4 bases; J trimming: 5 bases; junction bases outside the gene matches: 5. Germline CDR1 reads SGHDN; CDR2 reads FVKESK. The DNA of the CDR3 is TGTGCCAGCAGCCCGACAGGGGGCAGAAACGAGCAGTACTTC. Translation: CASSPTGGRNEQYF.

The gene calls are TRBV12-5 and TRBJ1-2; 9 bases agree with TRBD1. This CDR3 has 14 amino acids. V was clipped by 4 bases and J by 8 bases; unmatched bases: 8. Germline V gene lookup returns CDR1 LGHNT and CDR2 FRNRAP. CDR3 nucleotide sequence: TGTGCTAGTGGTTGGGGGACAGGGCGGGACGGCTACACCTTC. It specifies CASGWGTGRDGYTF.

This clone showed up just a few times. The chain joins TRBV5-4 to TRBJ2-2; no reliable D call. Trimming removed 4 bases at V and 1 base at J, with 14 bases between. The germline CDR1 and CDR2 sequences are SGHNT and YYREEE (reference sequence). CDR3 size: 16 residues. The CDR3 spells CASSPSGLENTGELFF. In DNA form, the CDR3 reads TGTGCCAGCAGCCCCTCAGGTTTGGAGAACACCGGGGAGCTGTTTTTT. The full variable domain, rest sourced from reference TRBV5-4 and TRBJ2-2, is ETGVTQSPTHLIKTRGQQVTLRCSSQSGHNTVSWYQQALGQGPQFIFQYYREEENGRGNFPPRFSGLQFPNYSSELNVNALELDDSALYLCASSPSGLENTGELFFGEGSRLTVL.

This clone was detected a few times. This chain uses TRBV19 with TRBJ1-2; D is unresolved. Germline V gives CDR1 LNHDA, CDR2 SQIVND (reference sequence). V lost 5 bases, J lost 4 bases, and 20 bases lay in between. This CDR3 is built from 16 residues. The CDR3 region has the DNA TGTGCCAGTAGTCGGGGAGCGACTCCCGCCGCCTATGGCTACACCTTC. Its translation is CASSRGATPAAYGYTF. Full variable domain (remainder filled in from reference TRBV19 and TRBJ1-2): DGGITQSPKYLFRKEGQNVTLSCEQNLNHDAMYWYRQDPGQGLRLIYYSQIVNDFQKGDIAEGYSVSREKKESFPLTVTSAQKNPTAFYLCASSRGATPAAYGYTFGSGTRLTVV.

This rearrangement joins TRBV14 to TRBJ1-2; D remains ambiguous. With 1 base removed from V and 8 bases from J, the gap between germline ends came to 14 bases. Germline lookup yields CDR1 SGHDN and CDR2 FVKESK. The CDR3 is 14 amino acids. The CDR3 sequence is CASSQGYGYGGYTF. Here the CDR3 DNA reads TGTGCCAGCAGCCAAGGGTACGGGTATGGAGGCTACACCTTC.

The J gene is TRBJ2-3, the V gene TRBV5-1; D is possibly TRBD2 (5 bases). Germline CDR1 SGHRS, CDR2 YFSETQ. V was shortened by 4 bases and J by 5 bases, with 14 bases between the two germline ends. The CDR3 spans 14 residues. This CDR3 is CASSRGGQIDTQYF. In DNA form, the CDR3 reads TGCGCCAGCAGCCGCGGCGGGCAGATAGATACGCAGTATTTT.

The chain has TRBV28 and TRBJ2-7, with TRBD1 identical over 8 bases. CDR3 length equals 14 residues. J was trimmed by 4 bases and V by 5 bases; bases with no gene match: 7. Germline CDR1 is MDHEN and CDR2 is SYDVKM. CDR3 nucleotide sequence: TGTGCCAGCAGTCCGGGACAGGCGGTTTACGAGCAGTACTTC. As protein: CASSPGQAVYEQYF.

The CDR3 DNA is TGCGCCAGCAGCCTCCACGGGACAGGGAACACTGAAGCTTTCTTT. This translates into CASSLHGTGNTEAFF. The genes are TRBV4-3 and TRBJ1-1, with 8 bases aligning to TRBD1. In germline, CDR1 is LGHNA, CDR2 YSLEER. V trimming: 4 bases; J trimming: 1 base; junction bases outside the gene matches: 5. The length of the CDR3 is 15 residues.

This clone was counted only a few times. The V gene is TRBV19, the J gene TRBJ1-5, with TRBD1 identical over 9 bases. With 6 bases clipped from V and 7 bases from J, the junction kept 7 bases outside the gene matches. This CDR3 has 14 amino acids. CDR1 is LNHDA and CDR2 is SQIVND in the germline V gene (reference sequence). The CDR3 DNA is TGTGCCAGTAGGTTACAGGGGGCAACCCAGCCCCAGCATTTT. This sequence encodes CASRLQGATQPQHF.

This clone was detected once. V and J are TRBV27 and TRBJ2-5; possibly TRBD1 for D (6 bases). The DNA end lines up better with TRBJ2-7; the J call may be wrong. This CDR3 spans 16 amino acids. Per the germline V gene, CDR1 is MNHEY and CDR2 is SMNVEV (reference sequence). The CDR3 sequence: CASSTSGHASSYEQYF. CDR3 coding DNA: TGTGCCAGCAGTACCTCGGGACACGCGAGCTCCTACGAGCAGTACTTC.